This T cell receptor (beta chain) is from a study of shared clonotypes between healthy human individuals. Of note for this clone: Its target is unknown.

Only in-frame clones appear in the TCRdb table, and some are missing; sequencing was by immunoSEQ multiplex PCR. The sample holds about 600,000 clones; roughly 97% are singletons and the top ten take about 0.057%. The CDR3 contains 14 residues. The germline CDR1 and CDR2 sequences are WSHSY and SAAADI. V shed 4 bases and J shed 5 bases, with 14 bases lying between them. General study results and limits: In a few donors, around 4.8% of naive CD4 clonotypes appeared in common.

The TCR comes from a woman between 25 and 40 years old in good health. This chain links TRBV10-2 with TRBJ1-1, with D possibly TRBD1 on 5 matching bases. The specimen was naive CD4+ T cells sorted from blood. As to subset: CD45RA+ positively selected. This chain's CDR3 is CASSAPGLGTEAFF. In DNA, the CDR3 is TGCGCCAGCAGTGCGCCAGGGTTGGGTACTGAAGCTTTCTTT.